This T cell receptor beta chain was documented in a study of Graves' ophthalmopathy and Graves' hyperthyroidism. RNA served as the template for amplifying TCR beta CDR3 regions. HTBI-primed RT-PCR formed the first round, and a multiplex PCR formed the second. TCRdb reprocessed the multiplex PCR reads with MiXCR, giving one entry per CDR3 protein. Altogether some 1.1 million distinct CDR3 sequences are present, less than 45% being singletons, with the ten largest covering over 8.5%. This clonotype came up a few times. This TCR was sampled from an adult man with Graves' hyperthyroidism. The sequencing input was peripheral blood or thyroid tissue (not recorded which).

CDR3 amino acids: CASKTGTGPFDEQFF. In nucleotides, the CDR3 is TGTGCCAGTAAAACCGGGACAGGACCTTTCGATGAGCAGTTCTTC. The chain links TRBV19 to TRBJ2-1; 8 bases match TRBD1. The CDR3 is 15 residues long. The germline V gene encodes CDR1 LNHDA and CDR2 SQIVND (reference sequence). The V and J ends lost 7 bases and 8 bases, in that order; junction bases with no gene match: 13.